This T cell receptor (beta chain) was recorded in a study of control samples from healthy donors and cancer patients. This CDR3 has 13 residues. Deletions cut 2 bases from V and 4 bases from J, with 8 bases between. The germline CDR1 and CDR2 sequences are SGHTA and FQGTGA. This clone was detected only once. Sequencing used immunoSEQ multiplex PCR; TCRdb keeps in-frame clones, though not all of them. The sample contains more than 150,000 clones, approximately 92% of which appear only once. The clonotype originates from a man between 18 and 35 years old in good health. Sequencing was carried out using blood. The rearrangement joins TRBV7-3 to TRBJ1-2; the D is unclear. This CDR3 is CASSLPGLYGYTF. The CDR3 DNA follows: TGTGCCAGCAGCTTACCAGGCCTCTATGGCTACACCTTC. The variable domain in full, with the rest retrieved from reference TRBV7-3 and TRBJ1-2, is GAGVSQTPSNKVTEKGKYVELRCDPISGHTALYWYRQSLGQGPEFLIYFQGTGAADDSGLPNDRFFAVRPEGSVSTLKIQRTERGDSAVYLCASSLPGLYGYTFGSGTRLTVV.